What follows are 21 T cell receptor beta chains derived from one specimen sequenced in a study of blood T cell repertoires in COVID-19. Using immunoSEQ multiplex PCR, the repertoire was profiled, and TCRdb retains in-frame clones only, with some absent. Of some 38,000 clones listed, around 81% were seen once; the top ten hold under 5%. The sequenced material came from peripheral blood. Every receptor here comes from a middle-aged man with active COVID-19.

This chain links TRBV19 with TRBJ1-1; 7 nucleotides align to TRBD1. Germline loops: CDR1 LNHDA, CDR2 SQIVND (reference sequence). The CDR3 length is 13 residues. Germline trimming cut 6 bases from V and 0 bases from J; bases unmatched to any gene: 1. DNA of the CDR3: TGTGCCAGTAGGGGACAGTTGAACACTGAAGCTTTCTTT. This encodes CASRGQLNTEAFF.

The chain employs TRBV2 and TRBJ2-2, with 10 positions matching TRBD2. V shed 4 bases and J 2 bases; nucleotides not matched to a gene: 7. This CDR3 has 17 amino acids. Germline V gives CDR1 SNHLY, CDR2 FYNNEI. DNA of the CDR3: TGTGCCAGCAGTGTCAGGACTAGCGGCGAAAACACCGGGGAGCTGTTTTTT. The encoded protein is CASSVRTSGENTGELFF. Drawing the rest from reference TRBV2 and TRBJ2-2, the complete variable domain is EPEVTQTPSHQVTQMGQEVILRCVPISNHLYFYWYRQILGQKVEFLVSFYNNEISEKSEIFDDQFSVERPDGSNFTLKIRSTKLEDSAMYFCASSVRTSGENTGELFFGEGSRLTVL.

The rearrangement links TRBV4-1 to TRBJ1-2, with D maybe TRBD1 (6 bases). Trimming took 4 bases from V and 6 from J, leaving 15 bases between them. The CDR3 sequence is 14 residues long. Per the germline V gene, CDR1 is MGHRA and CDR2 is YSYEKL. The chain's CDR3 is CASSRNRVGDGYTF. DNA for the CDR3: TGCGCCAGCAGCCGGAACAGGGTAGGGGATGGCTACACCTTC.

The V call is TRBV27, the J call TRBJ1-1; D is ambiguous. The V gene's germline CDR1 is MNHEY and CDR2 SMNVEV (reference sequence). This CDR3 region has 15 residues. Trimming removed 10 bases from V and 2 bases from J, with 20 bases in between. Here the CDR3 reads CATKGRTTLNTEAFF. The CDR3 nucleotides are TGTGCCACCAAAGGCCGTACAACACTAAACACTGAAGCTTTCTTT.

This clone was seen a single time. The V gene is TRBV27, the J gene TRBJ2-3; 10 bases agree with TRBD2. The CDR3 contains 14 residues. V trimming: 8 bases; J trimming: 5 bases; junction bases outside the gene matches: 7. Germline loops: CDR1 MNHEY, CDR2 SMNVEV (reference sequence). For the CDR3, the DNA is TGTGCCAGCCGTATAGCGGGGGGATTAGATACGCAGTATTTT. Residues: CASRIAGGLDTQYF.

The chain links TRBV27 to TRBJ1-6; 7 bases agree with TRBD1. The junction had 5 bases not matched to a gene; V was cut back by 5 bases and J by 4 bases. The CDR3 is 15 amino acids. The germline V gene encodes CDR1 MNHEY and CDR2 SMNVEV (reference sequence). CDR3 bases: TGTGCCAGCAGTCTCAAGGGGGCGTATAATTCACCCCTCCACTTT. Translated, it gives CASSLKGAYNSPLHF.

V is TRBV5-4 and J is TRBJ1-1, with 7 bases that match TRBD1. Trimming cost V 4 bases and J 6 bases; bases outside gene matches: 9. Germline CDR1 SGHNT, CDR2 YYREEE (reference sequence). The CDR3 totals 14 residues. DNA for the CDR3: TGTGCCAGCAGCATCCCGACAGGGCTCTCTGAAGCTTTCTTT. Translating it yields CASSIPTGLSEAFF.

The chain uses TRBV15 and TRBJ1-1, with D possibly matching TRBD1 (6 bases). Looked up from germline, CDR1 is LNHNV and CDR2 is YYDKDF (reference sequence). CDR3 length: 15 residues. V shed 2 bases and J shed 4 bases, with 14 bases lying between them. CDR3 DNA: TGTGCCACCAGCAGACAGGGGTTTCGAGCCACTGAAGCTTTCTTT. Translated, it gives CATSRQGFRATEAFF.

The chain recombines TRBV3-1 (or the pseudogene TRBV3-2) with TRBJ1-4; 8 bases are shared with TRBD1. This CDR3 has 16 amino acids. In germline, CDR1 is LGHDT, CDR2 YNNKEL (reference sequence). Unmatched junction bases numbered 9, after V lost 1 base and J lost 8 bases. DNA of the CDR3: TGTGCCAGCAGCCAAGGTGGCAGGGGGCCGCGGGAAAAACTGTTTTTT. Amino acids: CASSQGGRGPREKLFF.

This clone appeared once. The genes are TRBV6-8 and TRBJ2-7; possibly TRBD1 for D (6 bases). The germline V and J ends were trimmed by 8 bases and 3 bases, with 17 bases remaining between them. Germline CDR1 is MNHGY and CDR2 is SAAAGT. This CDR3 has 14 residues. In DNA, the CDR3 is TGTGCCAGCCCTCCGGGACAAGTAAACTACGAGCAGTACTTC. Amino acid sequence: CASPPGQVNYEQYF.

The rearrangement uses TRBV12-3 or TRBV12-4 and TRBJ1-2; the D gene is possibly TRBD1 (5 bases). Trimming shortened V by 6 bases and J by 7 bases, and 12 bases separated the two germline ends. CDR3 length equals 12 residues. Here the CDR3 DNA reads TGTGCCAGCAGGGCAGATGGGGCTGGCTACACCTTC. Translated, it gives CASRADGAGYTF.

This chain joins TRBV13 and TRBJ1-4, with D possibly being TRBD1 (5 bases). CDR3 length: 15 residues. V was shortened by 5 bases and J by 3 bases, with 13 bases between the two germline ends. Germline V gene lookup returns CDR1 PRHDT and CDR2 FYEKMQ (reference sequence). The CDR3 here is CASSPGGLPNEKLFF. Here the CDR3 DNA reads TGTGCCAGCAGCCCTGGGGGGTTGCCTAATGAAAAACTGTTTTTT.

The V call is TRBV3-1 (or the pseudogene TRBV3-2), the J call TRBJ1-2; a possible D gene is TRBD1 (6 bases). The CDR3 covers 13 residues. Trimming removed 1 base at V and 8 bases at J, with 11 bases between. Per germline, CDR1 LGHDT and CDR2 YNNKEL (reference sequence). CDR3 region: CASSQAGGRGYTF. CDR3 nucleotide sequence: TGTGCCAGCAGCCAAGCTGGGGGCAGGGGCTACACCTTC.

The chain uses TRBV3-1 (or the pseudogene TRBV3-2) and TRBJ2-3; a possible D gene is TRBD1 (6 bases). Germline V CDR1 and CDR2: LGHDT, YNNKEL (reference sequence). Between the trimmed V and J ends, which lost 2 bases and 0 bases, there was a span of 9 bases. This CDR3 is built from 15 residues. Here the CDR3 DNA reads TGTGCCAGCAGCCAATACAGGGCTAGCACAGATACGCAGTATTTT. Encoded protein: CASSQYRASTDTQYF.

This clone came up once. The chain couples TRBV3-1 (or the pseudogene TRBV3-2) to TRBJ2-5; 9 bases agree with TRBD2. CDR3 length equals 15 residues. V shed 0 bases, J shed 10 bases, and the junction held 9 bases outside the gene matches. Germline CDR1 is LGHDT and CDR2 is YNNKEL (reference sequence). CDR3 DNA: TGTGCCAGCAGCCAAGAACGGCGGGGGGGCCTTGACCAGTACTTC. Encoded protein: CASSQERRGGLDQYF.

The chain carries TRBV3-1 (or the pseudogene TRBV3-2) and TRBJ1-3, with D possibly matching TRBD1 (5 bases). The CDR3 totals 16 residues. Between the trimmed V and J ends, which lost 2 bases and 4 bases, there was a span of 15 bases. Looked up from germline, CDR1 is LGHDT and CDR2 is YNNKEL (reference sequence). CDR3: CASSQRTIVWGNTIYF. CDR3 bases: TGTGCCAGCAGCCAAAGGACAATCGTCTGGGGAAACACCATATATTTT.

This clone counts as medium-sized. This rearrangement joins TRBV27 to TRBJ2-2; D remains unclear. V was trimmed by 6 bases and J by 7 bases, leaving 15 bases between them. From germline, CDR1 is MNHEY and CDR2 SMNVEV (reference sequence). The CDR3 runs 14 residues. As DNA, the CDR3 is TGTGCCAGCAGGTGGTATGGCAGGCGCGGGGAGCTGTTTTTT. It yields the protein CASRWYGRRGELFF.

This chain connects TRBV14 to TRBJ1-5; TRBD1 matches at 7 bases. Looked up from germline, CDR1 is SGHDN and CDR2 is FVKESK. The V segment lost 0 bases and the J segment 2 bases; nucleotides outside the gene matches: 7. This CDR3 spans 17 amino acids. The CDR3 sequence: CASSQDREGAGNQPQHF. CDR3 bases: TGTGCCAGCAGCCAAGACCGGGAGGGGGCCGGCAATCAGCCCCAGCATTTT.

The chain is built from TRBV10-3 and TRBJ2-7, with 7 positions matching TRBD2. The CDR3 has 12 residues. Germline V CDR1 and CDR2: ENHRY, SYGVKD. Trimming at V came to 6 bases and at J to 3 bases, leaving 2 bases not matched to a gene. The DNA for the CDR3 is TGTGCCATCAGCGGGGGGTACTACGAGCAGTACTTC. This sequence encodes CAISGGYYEQYF.

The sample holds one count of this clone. The CDR3 coding sequence is TGTGCCAGTAGTAGGTGGACGCAGGGAGGCTCTACGCAGTATTTT. Protein: CASSRWTQGGSTQYF. The chain combines TRBV19 with TRBJ2-3, with D perhaps matching TRBD2 (6 bases). Germline V gene lookup returns CDR1 LNHDA and CDR2 SQIVND (reference sequence). The CDR3 runs to 15 residues. V lost 4 bases, J lost 8 bases, and 19 bases lay in between.

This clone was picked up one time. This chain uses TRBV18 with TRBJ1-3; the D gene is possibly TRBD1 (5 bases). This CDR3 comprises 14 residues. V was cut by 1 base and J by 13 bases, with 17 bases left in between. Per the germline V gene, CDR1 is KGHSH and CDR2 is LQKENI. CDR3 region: CASSPRRDQGKIYF. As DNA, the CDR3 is TGTGCCAGCTCACCACGGCGGGATCAGGGAAAAATATATTTT. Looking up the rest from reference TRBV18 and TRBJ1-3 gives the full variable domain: NAGVMQNPRHLVRRRGQEARLRCSPMKGHSHVYWYRQLPEEGLKFMVYLQKENIIDESGMPKERFSAEFPKEGPSILRIQQVVRGDSAAYFCASSPRRDQGKIYFGEGSWLTVV.